Here is one T cell receptor beta chain with its context. Its target is unknown. This sample was taken from a study of shared clonotypes between healthy human individuals. Study context: The donors, a couple of women and a few men, were aged 18 to 49.

The J segment lost 0 bases and the V segment lost 5 bases, leaving 5 bases of the junction unmatched. This CDR3 has 17 amino acids. CDR1 SGHRS and CDR2 YFSETQ come from the germline V gene. Sequencing was performed with immunoSEQ multiplex PCR; in TCRdb, only in-frame clones are kept and a portion is missing. Of around 750,000 clones listed, around two thirds are singletons. Regarding the study as a whole: In several donors, around 4.5% of naive CD4 clonotypes appeared in common. In having few donors, the study represented limited genetic and exposure-history diversity. Clonotypes shared by all four donors outscored non-shared clonotypes in generation probability.

The chain recombines TRBV5-1 with TRBJ2-6; 10 nucleotides align to TRBD1. The TCR comes from a woman aged 30 to 39 in good health. Material: memory CD4+ T cells sorted from blood. Subset: CD45RA-negative fraction. The CDR3, as DNA: TGCGCCAGCAGGACCGGGACAGGGGTCTCTGGGGCCAACGTCCTGACTTTC. Amino acid sequence: CASRTGTGVSGANVLTF.